This is a list of T cell receptor beta chains from one sample in a study of neoadjuvant anti-PD-1 for oral cavity cancer. Assay: immunoSEQ multiplex PCR; the TCRdb copy retains only in-frame clones and omits some. The sample records about 8,300 clones, around 53% being singletons. The material was tumor tissue, obtained before nivolumab (anti-PD-1) treatment. Source of these receptors: a person aged 35-80 years with oral cavity squamous cell carcinoma. CDR3s include the opening cysteine and the closing phenylalanine or tryptophan. The D gene is left open where the match is weak. Expanded clones are given a class, and other clones once, few, many or no size at all.

V gene	D gene	clone size	J gene	CDR3 DNA	CDR3 protein
TRBV6-5	.	few	TRBJ2-5	TGTGCCAGCAGCCCACTTATGGCGGAGACCCAGTACTTC	CASSPLMAETQYF
TRBV6-5	TRBD1	once	TRBJ2-2	TGTGCCAGCAGTCTTGACAGGGGGCGGCTGTTTTTT	CASSLDRGRLFF
TRBV5-1	.	few	TRBJ1-2	TGCGCCAGCAGAGGGGGAGACAGTATCCGCTATGGCTACACCTTC	CASRGGDSIRYGYTF
TRBV27	TRBD1	.	TRBJ2-4	TGTGCCAGCAGTTTATTGGGACAGGGGGGGGCCAAAAACATTCAGTACTTC	CASSLLGQGGAKNIQYF
TRBV16	.	medium-sized	TRBJ2-1	TGTGCCAGCAGCCAAGGGACGTCGGCCTACAATGAGCAGTTCTTC	CASSQGTSAYNEQFF
TRBV2	.	.	TRBJ2-5	TGTGCCAGCCGGGACGGGAGCCAGTACTTC	CASRDGSQYF
TRBV7-9	TRBD1	.	TRBJ1-4	TGTGCCAGCAGTTCACAGGGGGCGGGTGAAAAACTGTTTTTT	CASSSQGAGEKLFF
TRBV19	.	.	TRBJ2-1	TGTGCCAGTAGTATAAACCCCGGGACAAAGTACAATGAGCAGTTCTTC	CASSINPGTKYNEQFF
TRBV11-2	.	.	TRBJ1-4	TGTGCCAGCAGCGTTAGATATGGGGGAACTAATGAAAAACTGTTTTTT	CASSVRYGGTNEKLFF
TRBV2	TRBD1	.	TRBJ1-2	TGTGCCAGCAGGGTAGACAGGGCTAACTATGGCTACACCTTC	CASRVDRANYGYTF
TRBV10-3	.	.	TRBJ2-3	TGTGCCATCAGTGATTCGAGCGGGACAGATACGCAGTATTTT	CAISDSSGTDTQYF
TRBV5-1	.	.	TRBJ2-3	TGCGCCACCAGGGAGTCGATAACAGATACGCAGTATTTT	CATRESITDTQYF
TRBV5-1	TRBD1	once	TRBJ1-5	TGCGCCAGCAGCCCCCAGGGGGCCGGACAGCCCCAGCATTTT	CASSPQGAGQPQHF
TRBV5-6	.	medium-sized	TRBJ2-3	TGTGCCAGCAGCGGGCGGGACAACACAGATACGCAGTATTTT	CASSGRDNTDTQYF
TRBV7-2	.	.	TRBJ2-1	TGTGCCAGCAGCTTGAGAGGTGGAGAGCAGTTCTTC	CASSLRGGEQFF
TRBV11-3	.	.	TRBJ2-3	TGTGCCAGCTCTGTCCGCAACACAGATACGCAGTATTTT	CASSVRNTDTQYF
TRBV18	.	.	TRBJ2-3	TGTGCCAGCTCACCACGGGCAGATACGCAGTATTTT	CASSPRADTQYF